The T cell receptor (beta chain) described here comes from a study of blood T cells in healthy people across ages. Study outcomes and limitations: Observed TCR beta diversity per million T cells went down as age went up. This fall followed a roughly linear course with age.

Remarks on this clonotype: Its antigen is undetermined.

Roughly 9.2 milliliters was the volume of peripheral blood drawn from each donor. PBMCs numbering at least 6 million were isolated per sample. A second PCR, run for about 7 to 11 cycles, used a sample-barcoded 5' primer plus a J-beta primer mix. A minimum of 2.5 million CDR3-containing paired-end reads was obtained for each sample. In TCRdb, the 5' RACE reads were re-called with MiXCR into one record per CDR3 protein. In the table there are 1.5 million to 2 million distinct CDR3 sequences, about 28% of which are singletons. The TCR originated in a woman in her thirties in good health. Sequenced input: blood.

CDR3 nucleotides: TGTGCCAGCAGCCATGAAAGGACAGGGGGAGGCGATGGCTACACCTTC. It encodes CASSHERTGGGDGYTF. The chain is built from TRBV4-2 and TRBJ1-2, with 10 bases fitting TRBD1. CDR3 length: 16 amino acids. Trimming cost V 3 bases and J 6 bases; bases outside gene matches: 10. Germline loops: CDR1 LGHNA, CDR2 YNFKEQ.